This TCR beta chain was recovered during a study of blood T cell repertoires in COVID-19. Study background: Collection of acute and convalescent COVID-19 samples took place in the United States, Italy and Spain. From T cells, B-cell-depleted T cells, or PBMCs came the material, which was cDNA or gDNA.

With 5 bases clipped from V and 4 bases from J, the junction kept 14 bases outside the gene matches. The germline V gene has CDR1 LNHNV and CDR2 YYDKDF (reference sequence). This CDR3 is 17 amino acids long. Study processing details: Researchers report that nucleated cell counts were estimated from reference gene primer amplification. Clones were sequenced by immunoSEQ multiplex PCR, and TCRdb holds only the in-frame ones, with some missing. D and trimming were read from the DNA, whereas the V and J calls and clone size are those reported in that table. This table has around 40,000 clones, around 80% appearing once.

The sample comprised peripheral blood. The V gene is TRBV15, the J gene TRBJ1-5, with 7 bases lining up with TRBD1. The sequence was obtained from an elderly woman with active or convalescent COVID-19. The CDR3: CATSSPNAGGGNQPQHF. In DNA, the CDR3 is TGTGCCACCAGCTCTCCGAACGCAGGGGGTGGTAATCAGCCCCAGCATTTT.